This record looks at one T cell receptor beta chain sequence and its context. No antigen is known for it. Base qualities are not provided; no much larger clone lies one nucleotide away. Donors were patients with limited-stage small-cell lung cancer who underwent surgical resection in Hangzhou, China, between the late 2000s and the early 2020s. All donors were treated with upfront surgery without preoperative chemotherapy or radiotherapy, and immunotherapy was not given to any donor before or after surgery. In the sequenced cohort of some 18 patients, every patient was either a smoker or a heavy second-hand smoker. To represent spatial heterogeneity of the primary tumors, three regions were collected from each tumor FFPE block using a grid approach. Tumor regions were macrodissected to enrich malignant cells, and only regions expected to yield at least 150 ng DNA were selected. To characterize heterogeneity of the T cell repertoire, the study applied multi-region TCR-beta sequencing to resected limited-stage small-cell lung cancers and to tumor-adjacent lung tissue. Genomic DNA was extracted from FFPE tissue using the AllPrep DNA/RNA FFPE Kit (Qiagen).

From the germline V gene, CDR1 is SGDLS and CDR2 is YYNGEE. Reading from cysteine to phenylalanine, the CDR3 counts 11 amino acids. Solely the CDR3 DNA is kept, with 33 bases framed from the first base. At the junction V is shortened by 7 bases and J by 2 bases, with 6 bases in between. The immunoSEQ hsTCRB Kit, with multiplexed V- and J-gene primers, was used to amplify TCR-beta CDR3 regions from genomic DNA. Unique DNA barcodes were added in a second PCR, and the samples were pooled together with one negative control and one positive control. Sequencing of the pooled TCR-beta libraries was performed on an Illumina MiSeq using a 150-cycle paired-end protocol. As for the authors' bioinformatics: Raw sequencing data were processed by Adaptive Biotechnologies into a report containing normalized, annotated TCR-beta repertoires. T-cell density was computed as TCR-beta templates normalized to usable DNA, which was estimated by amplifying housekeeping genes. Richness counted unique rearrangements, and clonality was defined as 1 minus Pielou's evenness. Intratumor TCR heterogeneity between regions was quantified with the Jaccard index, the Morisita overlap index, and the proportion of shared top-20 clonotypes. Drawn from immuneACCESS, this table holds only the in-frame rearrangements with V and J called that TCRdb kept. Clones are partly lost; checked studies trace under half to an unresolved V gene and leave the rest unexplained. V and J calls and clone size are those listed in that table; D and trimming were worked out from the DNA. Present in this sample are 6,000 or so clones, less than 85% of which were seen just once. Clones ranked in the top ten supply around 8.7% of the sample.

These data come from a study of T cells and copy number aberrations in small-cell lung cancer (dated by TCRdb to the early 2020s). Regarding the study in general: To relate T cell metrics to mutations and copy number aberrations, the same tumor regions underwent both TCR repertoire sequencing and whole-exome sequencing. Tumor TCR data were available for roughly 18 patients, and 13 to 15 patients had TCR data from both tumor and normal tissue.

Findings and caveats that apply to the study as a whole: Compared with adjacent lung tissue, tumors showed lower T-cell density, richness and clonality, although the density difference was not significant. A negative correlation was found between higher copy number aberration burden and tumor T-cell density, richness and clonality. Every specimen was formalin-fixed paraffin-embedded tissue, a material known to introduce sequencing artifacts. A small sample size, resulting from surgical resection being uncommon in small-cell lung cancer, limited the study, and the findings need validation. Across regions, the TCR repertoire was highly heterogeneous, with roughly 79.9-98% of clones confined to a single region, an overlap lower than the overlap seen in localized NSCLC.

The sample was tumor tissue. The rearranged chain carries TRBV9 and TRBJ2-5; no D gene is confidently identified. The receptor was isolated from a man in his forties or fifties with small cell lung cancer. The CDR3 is CASGLQETQYF. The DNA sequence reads TGTGCCAGCGGGTTACAAGAGACCCAGTACTTC.